This TCR beta chain was captured in a study of T cell responses to AZD1222 COVID-19 vaccine. Findings and limits, study-wide: A mostly white British donor set with more females was recruited, and clonal diversity was possibly underestimated. Spike-specific TCR repertoires showed rising breadth and depth after two AZD1222 doses. Reportedly, close to half of spike-specific TCRs are directed against unmutated variant regions.

Sequencing was performed with immunoSEQ multiplex PCR; in TCRdb, only in-frame clones are kept and a portion is missing. The data contain 130,000 to 150,000 clones, over 75% of them singletons. The CDR3 is 16 residues long. The trim removed 0 bases at V and 3 bases at J, leaving 4 bases unmatched. CDR1 is MDHEN, CDR2 SYDVKM, per germline. Notes on this clone: Its antigen is unidentified.

The receptor comes from an adult in good health. This chain connects TRBV28 to TRBJ2-7; TRBD2 matches 11 bases. Sequenced here: peripheral blood, sampled on day 0 of AZD1222 vaccination. The CDR3, as DNA: TGTGCCAGCAGTTTATGGGAGGGGACTAGCGGCTACGAGCAGTACTTC. Its protein product is CASSLWEGTSGYEQYF.